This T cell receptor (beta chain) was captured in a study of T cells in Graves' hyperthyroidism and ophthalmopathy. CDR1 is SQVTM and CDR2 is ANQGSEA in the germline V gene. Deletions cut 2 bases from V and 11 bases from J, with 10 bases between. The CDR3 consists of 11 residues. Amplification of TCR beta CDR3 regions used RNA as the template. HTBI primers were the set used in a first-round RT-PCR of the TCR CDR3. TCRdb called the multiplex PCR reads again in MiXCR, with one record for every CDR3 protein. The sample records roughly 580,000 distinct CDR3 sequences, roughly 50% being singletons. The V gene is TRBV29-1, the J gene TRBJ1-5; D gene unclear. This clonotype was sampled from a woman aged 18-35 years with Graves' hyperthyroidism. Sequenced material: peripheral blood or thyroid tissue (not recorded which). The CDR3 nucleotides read TGCAGCGTTGAACTGGGAGAGGCCCAGCATTTT. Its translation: CSVELGEAQHF.